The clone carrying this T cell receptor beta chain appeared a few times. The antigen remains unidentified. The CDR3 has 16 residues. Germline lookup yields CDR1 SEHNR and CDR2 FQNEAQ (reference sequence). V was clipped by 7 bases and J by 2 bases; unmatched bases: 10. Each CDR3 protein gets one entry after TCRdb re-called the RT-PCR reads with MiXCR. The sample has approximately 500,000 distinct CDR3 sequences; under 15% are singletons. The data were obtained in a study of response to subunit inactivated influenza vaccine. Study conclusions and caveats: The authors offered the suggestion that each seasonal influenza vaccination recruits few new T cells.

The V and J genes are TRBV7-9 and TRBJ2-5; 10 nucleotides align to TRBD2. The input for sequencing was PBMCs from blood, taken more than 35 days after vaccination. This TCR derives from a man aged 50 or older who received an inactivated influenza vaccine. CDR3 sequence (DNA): TGTGCCAGCACCCCTTTGACTAGCGGGCTTCAAGAGACCCAGTACTTC. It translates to CASTPLTSGLQETQYF.